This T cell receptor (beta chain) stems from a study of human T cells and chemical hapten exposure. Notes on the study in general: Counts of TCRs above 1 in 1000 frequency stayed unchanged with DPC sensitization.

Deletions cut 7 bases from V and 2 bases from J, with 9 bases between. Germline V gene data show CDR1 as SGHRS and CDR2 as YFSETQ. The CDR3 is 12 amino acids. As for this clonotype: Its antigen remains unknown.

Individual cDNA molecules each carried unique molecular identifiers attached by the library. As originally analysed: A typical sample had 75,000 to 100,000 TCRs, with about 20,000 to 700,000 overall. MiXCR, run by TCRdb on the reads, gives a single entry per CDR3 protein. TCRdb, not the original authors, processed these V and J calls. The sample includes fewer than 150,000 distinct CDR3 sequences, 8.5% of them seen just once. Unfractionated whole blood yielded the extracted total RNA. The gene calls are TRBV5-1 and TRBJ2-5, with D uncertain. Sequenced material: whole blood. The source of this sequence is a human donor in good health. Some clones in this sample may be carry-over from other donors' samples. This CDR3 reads CASSPSQETQYF. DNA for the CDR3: TGCGCCAGCTCCCCTTCACAAGAGACCCAGTACTTC.